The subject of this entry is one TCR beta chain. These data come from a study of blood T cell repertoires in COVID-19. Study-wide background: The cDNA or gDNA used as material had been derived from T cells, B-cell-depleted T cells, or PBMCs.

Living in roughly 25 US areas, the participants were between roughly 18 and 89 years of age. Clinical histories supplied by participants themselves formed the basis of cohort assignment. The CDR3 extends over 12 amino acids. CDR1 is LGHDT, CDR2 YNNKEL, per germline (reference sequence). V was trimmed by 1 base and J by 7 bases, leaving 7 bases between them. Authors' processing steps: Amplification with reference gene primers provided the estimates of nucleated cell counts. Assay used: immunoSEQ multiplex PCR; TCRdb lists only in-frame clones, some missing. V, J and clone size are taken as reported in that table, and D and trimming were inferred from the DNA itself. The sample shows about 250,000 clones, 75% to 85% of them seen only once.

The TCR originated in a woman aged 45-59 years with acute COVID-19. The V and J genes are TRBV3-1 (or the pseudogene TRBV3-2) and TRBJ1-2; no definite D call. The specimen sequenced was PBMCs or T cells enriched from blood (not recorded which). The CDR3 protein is CASSQGFFGYTF. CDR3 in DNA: TGTGCCAGCAGCCAAGGTTTCTTTGGCTACACCTTC.